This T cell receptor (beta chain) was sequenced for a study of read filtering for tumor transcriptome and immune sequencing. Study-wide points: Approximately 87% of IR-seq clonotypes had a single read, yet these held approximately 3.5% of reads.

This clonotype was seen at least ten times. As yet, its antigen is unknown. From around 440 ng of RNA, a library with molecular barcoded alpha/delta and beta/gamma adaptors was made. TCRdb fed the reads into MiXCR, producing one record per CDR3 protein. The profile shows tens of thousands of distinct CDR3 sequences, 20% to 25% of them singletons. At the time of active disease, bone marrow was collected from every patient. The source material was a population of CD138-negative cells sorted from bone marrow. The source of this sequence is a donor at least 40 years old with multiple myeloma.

The CDR3 region is CASSLGTGGGTEAFF. For the CDR3, the DNA is TGTGCCAGCAGCTTGGGTACAGGGGGCGGCACTGAAGCTTTCTTT. This chain connects TRBV11-3 to TRBJ1-1; 9 bases are a match to TRBD1. V was clipped by 3 bases and J by 4 bases; unmatched bases: 6. The length of the CDR3 is 15 residues. Germline CDR1 reads SGHNT; CDR2 reads YENEEA.